The rows below give T cell receptor beta chains drawn from one sample of a study of blood T cell repertoires in COVID-19. TCRdb keeps only in-frame clones here, not all; method: immunoSEQ multiplex PCR. The table includes about 97,000 clones, roughly 84% detected once. Sequences were obtained from peripheral blood. The receptors here all came from a human donor in a cohort sampled during active COVID-19. Both conserved end residues are part of each CDR3. Fields, in order: J gene, D gene, CDR3 length, V gene, clone size, CDR3 DNA, CDR3 protein. A D gene is named only where the DNA matches it firmly. For some rows the clone size is stated as once, few or many, or as a class when expanded; others skip it.

J gene: TRBJ2-6
D gene: -
CDR3 length: 16
V gene: TRBV5-1
clone size: -
CDR3 DNA: TGCGCCAGCAGCTCGCTCCCAGGCTCTGGGGCCAACGTCCTGACTTTC
CDR3 protein: CASSSLPGSGANVLTF

J gene: TRBJ2-1
D gene: -
CDR3 length: 19
V gene: TRBV7-9
clone size: -
CDR3 DNA: TGTGCCAGCAGCCGTTGGGGAGGCCAACTAGTTTCGAGCTACAATGAGCAGTTCTTC
CDR3 protein: CASSRWGGQLVSSYNEQFF

J gene: TRBJ2-1
D gene: TRBD2
CDR3 length: 14
V gene: TRBV10-3
clone size: -
CDR3 DNA: TGTGCCATCAGTGCCAGCGGGGGACCCTATGAGCAGTTCTTC
CDR3 protein: CAISASGGPYEQFF

J gene: TRBJ1-1
D gene: TRBD1
CDR3 length: 14
V gene: TRBV6-5
clone size: -
CDR3 DNA: TGTGCCAGCAGTTACGACAGGGGGCCGTCTGAAGCTTTCTTT
CDR3 protein: CASSYDRGPSEAFF

J gene: TRBJ2-3
D gene: TRBD2
CDR3 length: 15
V gene: TRBV6-2/TRBV6-3
clone size: once
CDR3 DNA: TGTGCCAGCAGTTACGGCGGGGGGGACACAGATACGCAGTATTTT
CDR3 protein: CASSYGGGDTDTQYF

J gene: TRBJ1-1
D gene: TRBD1
CDR3 length: 13
V gene: TRBV7-3
clone size: -
CDR3 DNA: TGTGCCAGCAGCACGAGACAGGGGTCCGCAGCTTTCTTT
CDR3 protein: CASSTRQGSAAFF

J gene: TRBJ2-1
D gene: TRBD2
CDR3 length: 16
V gene: TRBV3-1/TRBV3-2
clone size: once
CDR3 DNA: TGTGCCAGCAGCCAAGACCGGGGGAGGGTGAACAATGAGCAGTTCTTC
CDR3 protein: CASSQDRGRVNNEQFF

J gene: TRBJ2-3
D gene: TRBD2
CDR3 length: 18
V gene: TRBV9
clone size: -
CDR3 DNA: TGTGCCAGCAGCTTCGGACTAGCGGGGGGCGTTGGTACAGATACGCAGTATTTT
CDR3 protein: CASSFGLAGGVGTDTQYF

J gene: TRBJ2-3
D gene: -
CDR3 length: 12
V gene: TRBV25-1
clone size: once
CDR3 DNA: TGTGCCAGCAGTGTAGGCACAGATACGCAGTATTTT
CDR3 protein: CASSVGTDTQYF

J gene: TRBJ1-2
D gene: -
CDR3 length: 14
V gene: TRBV6-6
clone size: -
CDR3 DNA: TGTGCCAGCAGTTACCTAGGGGCTGACTATGGCTACACCTTC
CDR3 protein: CASSYLGADYGYTF

J gene: TRBJ1-1
D gene: -
CDR3 length: 13
V gene: TRBV2
clone size: -
CDR3 DNA: TGTGCCAGCAGGACACAGATGAACACTGAAGCTTTCTTT
CDR3 protein: CASRTQMNTEAFF

J gene: TRBJ1-3
D gene: -
CDR3 length: 17
V gene: TRBV9
clone size: -
CDR3 DNA: TGTGCCAGCAGCGCCAAAGGCCAGGGGTACTCTGGAAACACCATATATTTT
CDR3 protein: CASSAKGQGYSGNTIYF

J gene: TRBJ2-1
D gene: -
CDR3 length: 11
V gene: TRBV6-2/TRBV6-3
clone size: -
CDR3 DNA: TGTGCCAGCAGTGGGGGAGGTGAGCAGTTCTTC
CDR3 protein: CASSGGGEQFF

J gene: TRBJ2-5
D gene: -
CDR3 length: 13
V gene: TRBV12-3/TRBV12-4
clone size: -
CDR3 DNA: TGTGCCAGCAGGGCGGGGGCCAAAGAGACCCAGTACTTC
CDR3 protein: CASRAGAKETQYF

J gene: TRBJ2-7
D gene: TRBD2
CDR3 length: 18
V gene: TRBV7-8
clone size: once
CDR3 DNA: TGTGCCAGCAGCTTAGCGGGACTAGCGGGGGGCAGGGCCTACGAGCAGTACTTC
CDR3 protein: CASSLAGLAGGRAYEQYF

J gene: TRBJ1-6
D gene: -
CDR3 length: 17
V gene: TRBV5-4
clone size: -
CDR3 DNA: TGTGCCAGCAGCTTAAATAGGGGAGGGTCCTATAATTCACCCCTCCACTTT
CDR3 protein: CASSLNRGGSYNSPLHF

J gene: TRBJ2-3
D gene: TRBD1
CDR3 length: 17
V gene: TRBV5-1
clone size: -
CDR3 DNA: TGCGCCAGCAGCTTGATCCCAGGGGGCGATCGGACAGATACGCAGTATTTT
CDR3 protein: CASSLIPGGDRTDTQYF

J gene: TRBJ2-3
D gene: -
CDR3 length: 15
V gene: TRBV27
clone size: -
CDR3 DNA: TGTGCCAGCAGTTTATCGATGACAGCCACAGATACGCAGTATTTT
CDR3 protein: CASSLSMTATDTQYF

J gene: TRBJ2-7
D gene: -
CDR3 length: 14
V gene: TRBV19
clone size: -
CDR3 DNA: TGTGCCAGTAGTATAGGTGGGCTGAACTACGAGCAGTACTTC
CDR3 protein: CASSIGGLNYEQYF

J gene: TRBJ2-5
D gene: -
CDR3 length: 13
V gene: TRBV2
clone size: -
CDR3 DNA: TGTGCCAGCAGTGGGGCAGGGAGGGAGACCCAGTACTTC
CDR3 protein: CASSGAGRETQYF

J gene: TRBJ2-1
D gene: TRBD2
CDR3 length: 15
V gene: TRBV7-3
clone size: -
CDR3 DNA: TGTGCCAGCAGCCAAAGGCTAGCGGGGGTCCATGAGCAGTTCTTC
CDR3 protein: CASSQRLAGVHEQFF

J gene: TRBJ1-1
D gene: -
CDR3 length: 14
V gene: TRBV28
clone size: -
CDR3 DNA: TGTGCCAGCAGTTTGAGCAGGATGAACACTGAAGCTTTCTTT
CDR3 protein: CASSLSRMNTEAFF

J gene: TRBJ2-7
D gene: -
CDR3 length: 13
V gene: TRBV5-4
clone size: once
CDR3 DNA: TGTGCCAGCAGGTCAGGACAGTCCCACGAGCAGTACTTC
CDR3 protein: CASRSGQSHEQYF

J gene: TRBJ1-3
D gene: -
CDR3 length: 13
V gene: TRBV12-3/TRBV12-4
clone size: -
CDR3 DNA: TGTGCCAGCTGGGGCAGGGCCGGAAACACCATATATTTT
CDR3 protein: CASWGRAGNTIYF

J gene: TRBJ2-2
D gene: -
CDR3 length: 12
V gene: TRBV28
clone size: few
CDR3 DNA: TGTGCCAGCAGGCTTACGGGGAGGGAGCTGTTTTTT
CDR3 protein: CASRLTGRELFF

J gene: TRBJ2-7
D gene: TRBD2
CDR3 length: 15
V gene: TRBV3-1/TRBV3-2
clone size: -
CDR3 DNA: TGTGCCAGCAGCCACTTTTTGCGGGGGGACTACGAGCAGTACTTC
CDR3 protein: CASSHFLRGDYEQYF

J gene: TRBJ1-6
D gene: TRBD1
CDR3 length: 14
V gene: TRBV28
clone size: -
CDR3 DNA: TGTGCCAGCAGTAAGACAGGGTATAATTCACCCCTCCACTTT
CDR3 protein: CASSKTGYNSPLHF

J gene: TRBJ2-3
D gene: TRBD1
CDR3 length: 19
V gene: TRBV4-1
clone size: -
CDR3 DNA: TGCGCCAGCAGCCAGAGGACGCAAGAGACAGGGGGCCTCGCAGATACGCAGTATTTT
CDR3 protein: CASSQRTQETGGLADTQYF

J gene: TRBJ1-1
D gene: -
CDR3 length: 18
V gene: TRBV7-3
clone size: -
CDR3 DNA: TGTGCCAGCAGCTTAAGGCCGGGAACTAAGCTCCTGAACACTGAAGCTTTCTTT
CDR3 protein: CASSLRPGTKLLNTEAFF

J gene: TRBJ2-7
D gene: -
CDR3 length: 14
V gene: TRBV29-1
clone size: once
CDR3 DNA: TGCAGCGCCCAAGAGGGAGGGGGTTCCTACGAGCAGTACTTC
CDR3 protein: CSAQEGGGSYEQYF

J gene: TRBJ2-1
D gene: TRBD1
CDR3 length: 15
V gene: TRBV10-3
clone size: -
CDR3 DNA: TGTGCCATCCAGGGACAGGGGGGTAGGTACAATGAGCAGTTCTTC
CDR3 protein: CAIQGQGGRYNEQFF

J gene: TRBJ2-7
D gene: -
CDR3 length: 13
V gene: TRBV11-1
clone size: -
CDR3 DNA: TGTGCCAGCAGCTTAGAACGGCGGGACGAGCAGTACTTC
CDR3 protein: CASSLERRDEQYF

J gene: TRBJ2-7
D gene: TRBD1
CDR3 length: 16
V gene: TRBV7-9
clone size: -
CDR3 DNA: TGTGCCAGCAGCTCGATATGGACAGGGCGATTCTACGAGCAGTACTTC
CDR3 protein: CASSSIWTGRFYEQYF

J gene: TRBJ1-1
D gene: -
CDR3 length: 14
V gene: TRBV5-4
clone size: -
CDR3 DNA: TGTGCCAGCAGCTTTGATCGCAGGAACACTGAAGCTTTCTTT
CDR3 protein: CASSFDRRNTEAFF

J gene: TRBJ2-3
D gene: -
CDR3 length: 14
V gene: TRBV18
clone size: -
CDR3 DNA: TGTGCCAGCTCACCGCGGGCAGACACAGATACGCAGTATTTT
CDR3 protein: CASSPRADTDTQYF

J gene: TRBJ2-7
D gene: TRBD1
CDR3 length: 16
V gene: TRBV29-1
clone size: -
CDR3 DNA: TGCAGCGTTGAAGATTGGGGGACAGGGGGGCCCTACGAGCAGTACTTC
CDR3 protein: CSVEDWGTGGPYEQYF

J gene: TRBJ2-1
D gene: TRBD2
CDR3 length: 14
V gene: TRBV7-2
clone size: -
CDR3 DNA: TGTGCCAGCAGCTACGGGGGGGCCATCAATGAGCAGTTCTTC
CDR3 protein: CASSYGGAINEQFF

J gene: TRBJ1-5
D gene: TRBD1
CDR3 length: 15
V gene: TRBV6-5
clone size: -
CDR3 DNA: TGTGCCAGCAGCCCGAGTTGGACAGGCCATCAGCCCCAGCATTTT
CDR3 protein: CASSPSWTGHQPQHF

J gene: TRBJ1-1
D gene: -
CDR3 length: 12
V gene: TRBV12-3/TRBV12-4
clone size: -
CDR3 DNA: TGTGCCAGCAGTCCTCAGGGCCACGGAGCTTTCTTT
CDR3 protein: CASSPQGHGAFF

J gene: TRBJ2-7
D gene: TRBD2
CDR3 length: 15
V gene: TRBV19
clone size: -
CDR3 DNA: TGTGCCAGTAGAACCGGGACTAGCGGCCCCTACGAGCAGTACTTC
CDR3 protein: CASRTGTSGPYEQYF

J gene: TRBJ1-1
D gene: -
CDR3 length: 13
V gene: TRBV6-5
clone size: -
CDR3 DNA: TGTGCCAGCAGTCTTTTCGGTAACACTGAAGCTTTCTTT
CDR3 protein: CASSLFGNTEAFF

J gene: TRBJ2-5
D gene: TRBD2
CDR3 length: 15
V gene: TRBV5-1
clone size: -
CDR3 DNA: TGCGCCAGCAACACCCCCCTGGGAGGGCAAGAGACCCAGTACTTC
CDR3 protein: CASNTPLGGQETQYF

J gene: TRBJ1-1
D gene: -
CDR3 length: 13
V gene: TRBV5-4
clone size: -
CDR3 DNA: TGTGCCAGCAGCTTGGTGACGGGAGAAGAAGCTTTCTTT
CDR3 protein: CASSLVTGEEAFF

J gene: TRBJ2-5
D gene: -
CDR3 length: 15
V gene: TRBV7-2
clone size: -
CDR3 DNA: TGTGCCAGCAGCTTAGGGGGGGGGCTCCAAGAGACCCAGTACTTC
CDR3 protein: CASSLGGGLQETQYF

J gene: TRBJ2-1
D gene: -
CDR3 length: 14
V gene: TRBV6-2/TRBV6-3
clone size: -
CDR3 DNA: TGTGCCAGCAGCCACCCGGTCAGGGGCAGTGAGCAGTTCTTC
CDR3 protein: CASSHPVRGSEQFF

J gene: TRBJ2-1
D gene: TRBD2
CDR3 length: 15
V gene: TRBV5-8
clone size: -
CDR3 DNA: TGTGCCAGCAAACGGGGGGTAGGGGCTGAGAATGAGCAGTTCTTC
CDR3 protein: CASKRGVGAENEQFF

J gene: TRBJ1-5
D gene: TRBD1
CDR3 length: 17
V gene: TRBV4-2
clone size: -
CDR3 DNA: TGTGCCAGCAGCCAAGTCGGGACAGACTATAGCAATCAGCCCCAGCATTTT
CDR3 protein: CASSQVGTDYSNQPQHF

J gene: TRBJ1-5
D gene: TRBD1
CDR3 length: 14
V gene: TRBV24-1
clone size: -
CDR3 DNA: TGTGCCACCAGTGAAGGGGGCTTCAATCAGCCCCAGCATTTT
CDR3 protein: CATSEGGFNQPQHF

J gene: TRBJ1-5
D gene: TRBD1
CDR3 length: 14
V gene: TRBV3-1/TRBV3-2
clone size: -
CDR3 DNA: TGTGCCAGCAGCGATGGGACAGGGGCTCAGCCCCAGCATTTT
CDR3 protein: CASSDGTGAQPQHF

J gene: TRBJ1-2
D gene: TRBD1
CDR3 length: 14
V gene: TRBV5-1
clone size: -
CDR3 DNA: TGCGCCAGCAGCAAGGGACAGGGGGCTGACGGCTACACCTTC
CDR3 protein: CASSKGQGADGYTF